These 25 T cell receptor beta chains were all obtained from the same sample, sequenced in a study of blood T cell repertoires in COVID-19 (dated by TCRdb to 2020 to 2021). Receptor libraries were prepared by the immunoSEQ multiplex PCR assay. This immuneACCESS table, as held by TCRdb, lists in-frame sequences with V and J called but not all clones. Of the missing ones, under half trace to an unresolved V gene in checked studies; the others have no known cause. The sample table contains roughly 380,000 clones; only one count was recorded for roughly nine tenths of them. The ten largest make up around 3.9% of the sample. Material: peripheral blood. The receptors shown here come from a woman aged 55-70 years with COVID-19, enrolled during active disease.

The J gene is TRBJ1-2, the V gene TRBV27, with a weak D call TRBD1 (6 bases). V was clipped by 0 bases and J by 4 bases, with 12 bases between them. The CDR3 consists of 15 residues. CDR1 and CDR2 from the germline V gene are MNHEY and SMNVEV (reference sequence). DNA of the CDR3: TGTGCCAGCAGTTTATCGATCGGGGGGCGCTATGGCTACACCTTC. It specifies CASSLSIGGRYGYTF.

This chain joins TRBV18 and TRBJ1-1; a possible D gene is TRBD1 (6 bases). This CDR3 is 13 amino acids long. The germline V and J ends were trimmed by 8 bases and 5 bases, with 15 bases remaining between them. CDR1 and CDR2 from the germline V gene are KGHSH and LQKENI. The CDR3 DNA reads TGTGCCAGCCAAGGGGGGGCGAGGACTGAAGCTTTCTTT. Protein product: CASQGGARTEAFF. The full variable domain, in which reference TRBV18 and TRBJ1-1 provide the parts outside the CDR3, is NAGVMQNPRHLVRRRGQEARLRCSPMKGHSHVYWYRQLPEEGLKFMVYLQKENIIDESGMPKERFSAEFPKEGPSILRIQQVVRGDSAAYFCASQGGARTEAFFGQGTRLTVV.

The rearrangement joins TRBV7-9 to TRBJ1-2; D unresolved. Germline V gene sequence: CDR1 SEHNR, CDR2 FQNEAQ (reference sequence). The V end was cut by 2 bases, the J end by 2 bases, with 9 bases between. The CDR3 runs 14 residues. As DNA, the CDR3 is TGTGCCAGCAGCTTATATCAGGAAAACTATGGCTACACCTTC. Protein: CASSLYQENYGYTF.

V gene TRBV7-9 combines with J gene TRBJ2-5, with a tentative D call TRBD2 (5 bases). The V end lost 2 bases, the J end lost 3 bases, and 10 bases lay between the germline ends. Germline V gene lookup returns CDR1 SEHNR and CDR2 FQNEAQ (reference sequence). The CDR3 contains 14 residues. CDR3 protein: CASSLTGGEETQYF. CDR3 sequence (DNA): TGTGCCAGCAGCTTAACCGGAGGAGAAGAGACCCAGTACTTC.

This CDR3 reads CASCRDRANEKLFF. CDR3 sequence (DNA): TGTGCCAGTTGTAGGGACAGGGCCAACGAAAAACTGTTTTTT. The chain is built from TRBV2 and TRBJ1-4; 9 nucleotides match TRBD1. Germline assignment: CDR1 SNHLY and CDR2 FYNNEI. The CDR3 loop spans 14 amino acids. With 9 bases clipped from V and 8 bases from J, the junction kept 10 bases outside the gene matches.

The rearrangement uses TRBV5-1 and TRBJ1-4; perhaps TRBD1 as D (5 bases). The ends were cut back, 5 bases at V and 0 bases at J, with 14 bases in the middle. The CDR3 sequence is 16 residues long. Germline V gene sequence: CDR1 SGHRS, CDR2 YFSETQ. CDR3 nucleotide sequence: TGCGCCAGCAGTCCTGGCAGGGTGGCAACTAATGAAAAACTGTTTTTT. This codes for CASSPGRVATNEKLFF. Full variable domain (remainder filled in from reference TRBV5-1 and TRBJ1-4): KAGVTQTPRYLIKTRGQQVTLSCSPISGHRSVSWYQQTPGQGLQFLFEYFSETQRNKGNFPGRFSGRQFSNSRSEMNVSTLELGDSALYLCASSPGRVATNEKLFFGSGTQLSVL.

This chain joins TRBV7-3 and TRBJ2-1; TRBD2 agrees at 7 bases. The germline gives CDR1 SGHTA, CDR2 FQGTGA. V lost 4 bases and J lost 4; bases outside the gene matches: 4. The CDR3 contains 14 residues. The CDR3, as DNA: TGTGCCAGCAGCTCAGAGCGGGGTTACAATGAGCAGTTCTTC. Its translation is CASSSERGYNEQFF.

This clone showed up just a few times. The CDR3: CASSLYPGLSVSEAFF. CDR3 coding DNA: TGTGCCAGCAGCCTATATCCGGGACTTTCGGTCTCTGAAGCTTTCTTT. J is TRBJ1-1 and V is TRBV7-8, with D tentatively TRBD1 (5 bases). The CDR3 has 16 residues. Trimming took off 5 bases at V and 6 bases at J, with 22 bases between the two ends. Germline V gene lookup returns CDR1 SGHVS and CDR2 FQNEAQ.

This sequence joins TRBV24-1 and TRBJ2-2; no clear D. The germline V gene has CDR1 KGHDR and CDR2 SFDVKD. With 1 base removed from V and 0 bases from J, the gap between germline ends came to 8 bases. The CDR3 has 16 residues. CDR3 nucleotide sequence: TGTGCCACCAGTGATTTCGAGGTAGCGAACACCGGGGAGCTGTTTTTT. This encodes CATSDFEVANTGELFF.

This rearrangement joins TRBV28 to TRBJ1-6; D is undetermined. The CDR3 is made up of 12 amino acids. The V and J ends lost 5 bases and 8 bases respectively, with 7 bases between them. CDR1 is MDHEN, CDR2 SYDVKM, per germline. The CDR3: CASSPGHSPLHF. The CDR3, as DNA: TGTGCCAGCAGTCCTGGGCATTCACCCCTCCACTTT.

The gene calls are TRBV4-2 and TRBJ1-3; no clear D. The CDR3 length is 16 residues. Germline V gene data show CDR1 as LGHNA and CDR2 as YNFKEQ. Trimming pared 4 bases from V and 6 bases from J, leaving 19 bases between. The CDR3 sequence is CASSPRVERLANTIYF. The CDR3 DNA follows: TGTGCCAGCAGCCCCCGGGTGGAGAGGTTGGCAAACACCATATATTTT.

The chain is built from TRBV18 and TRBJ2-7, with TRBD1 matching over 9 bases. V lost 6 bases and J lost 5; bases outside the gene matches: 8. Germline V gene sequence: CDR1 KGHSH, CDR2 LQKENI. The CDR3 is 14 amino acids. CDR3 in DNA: TGTGCCAGCTCTCGGACAGGGGTCAGGGACGAGCAGTACTTC. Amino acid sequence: CASSRTGVRDEQYF.

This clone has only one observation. CDR3 DNA sequence: TGTGCCTGGTCTACCGGGACACCATCCTACGAGCAGTACTTC. Translated, it gives CAWSTGTPSYEQYF. This rearrangement joins TRBV30 to TRBJ2-7, with D possibly TRBD1 on 6 matching bases. V lost 5 bases and J 1 base, leaving 15 bases between the germline ends. The CDR3 spans 14 residues. Germline CDR1 GTSNPN, CDR2 SVGIG (reference sequence).

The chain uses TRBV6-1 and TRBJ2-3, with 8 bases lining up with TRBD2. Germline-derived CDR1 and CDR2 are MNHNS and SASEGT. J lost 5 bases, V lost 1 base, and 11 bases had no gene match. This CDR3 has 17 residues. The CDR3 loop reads CASSEGVAGRPGDTQYF. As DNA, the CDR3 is TGTGCCAGCAGTGAAGGGGTAGCGGGGCGTCCGGGAGATACGCAGTATTTT.

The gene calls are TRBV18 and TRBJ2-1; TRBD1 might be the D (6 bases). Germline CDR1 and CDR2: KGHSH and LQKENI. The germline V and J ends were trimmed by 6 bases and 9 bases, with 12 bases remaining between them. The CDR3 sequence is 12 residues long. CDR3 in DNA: TGTGCCAGCTCCCCGGACAGCAGTGAGCAGTTCTTC. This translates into CASSPDSSEQFF.

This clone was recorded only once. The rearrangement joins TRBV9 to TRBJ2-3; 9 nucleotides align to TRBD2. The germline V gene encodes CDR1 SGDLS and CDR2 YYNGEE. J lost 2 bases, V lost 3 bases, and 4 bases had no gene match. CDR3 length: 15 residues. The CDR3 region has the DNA TGTGCCAGCAGCGATAGCGGGGGAGACACAGATACGCAGTATTTT. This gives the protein CASSDSGGDTDTQYF.

DNA for the CDR3: TGTGTCAGAAGCCCGTTAACCGGTCAGGGGGGCTTTTCCTACGAGCAGTACTTC. It yields the protein CVRSPLTGQGGFSYEQYF. The rearrangement joins TRBV7-5 to TRBJ2-7; the D call of TRBD1 is as the table states it, not checked on the DNA. TRBV7-5 is termed a pseudogene. The CDR3 is 18 residues long.

CDR3 loop: CASSQGRGYRTEAFF. The CDR3 DNA sequence: TGTGCCAGCAGCCAAGGAAGGGGTTACCGCACTGAAGCTTTCTTT. V gene TRBV14 combines with J gene TRBJ1-1; D might be TRBD1 (5 bases). The CDR3 loop spans 15 amino acids. Trimming took off 1 base at V and 4 bases at J, with 13 bases between the two ends. Germline CDR1 SGHDN, CDR2 FVKESK.

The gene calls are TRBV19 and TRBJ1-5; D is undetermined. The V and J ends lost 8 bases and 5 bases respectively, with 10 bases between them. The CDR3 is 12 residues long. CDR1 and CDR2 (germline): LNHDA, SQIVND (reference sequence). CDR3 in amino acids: CASATDYQPQHF. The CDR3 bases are TGTGCCAGTGCTACGGACTATCAGCCCCAGCATTTT.

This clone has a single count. The CDR3 sequence: CASRTRGSDYGYTF. The CDR3 bases are TGTGCCAGTAGGACCCGGGGGTCCGACTATGGCTACACCTTC. The chain carries TRBV19 and TRBJ1-2, with D possibly being TRBD1 (5 bases). The CDR3 totals 14 residues. Trimming left V 6 bases short and J 3 bases short, with 14 bases between. The germline V gene encodes CDR1 LNHDA and CDR2 SQIVND (reference sequence).

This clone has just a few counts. CDR3 amino acids: CATSSPNRFSREAFF. The CDR3 bases are TGTGCCACCAGCAGCCCTAACAGGTTTTCACGGGAAGCTTTCTTT. This chain joins TRBV15 and TRBJ1-1, with D perhaps matching TRBD1 (5 bases). Trimming shortened V by 3 bases and J by 8 bases, and 19 bases separated the two germline ends. CDR3 length equals 15 residues. Germline V gene sequence: CDR1 LNHNV, CDR2 YYDKDF (reference sequence).

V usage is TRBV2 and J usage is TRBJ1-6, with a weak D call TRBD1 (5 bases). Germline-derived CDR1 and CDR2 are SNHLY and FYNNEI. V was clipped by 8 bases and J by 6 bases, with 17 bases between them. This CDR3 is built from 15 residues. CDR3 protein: CASAPSTQGNSPLHF. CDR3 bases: TGTGCCAGCGCCCCCTCTACGCAGGGTAATTCACCCCTCCACTTT.

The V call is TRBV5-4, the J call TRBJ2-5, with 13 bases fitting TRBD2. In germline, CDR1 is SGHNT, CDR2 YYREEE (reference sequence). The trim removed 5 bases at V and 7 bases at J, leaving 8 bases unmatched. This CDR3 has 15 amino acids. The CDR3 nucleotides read TGTGCCAGCAGTATGACACTAGCGGGGGGGTTGACCCAGTACTTC. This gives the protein CASSMTLAGGLTQYF.

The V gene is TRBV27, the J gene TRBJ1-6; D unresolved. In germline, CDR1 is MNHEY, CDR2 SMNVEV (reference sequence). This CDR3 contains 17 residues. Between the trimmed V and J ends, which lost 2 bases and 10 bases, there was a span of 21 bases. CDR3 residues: CASSLEWRQTIGSPLHF. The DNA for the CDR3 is TGTGCCAGCAGTTTAGAGTGGAGGCAGACGATAGGGTCACCCCTCCACTTT.

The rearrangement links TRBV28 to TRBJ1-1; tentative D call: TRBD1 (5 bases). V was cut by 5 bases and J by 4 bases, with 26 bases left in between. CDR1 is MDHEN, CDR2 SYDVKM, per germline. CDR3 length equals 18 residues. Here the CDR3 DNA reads TGTGCCAGCAGTAGTCCCGTTTGGGACTCAAAAAGGACCACTGAAGCTTTCTTT. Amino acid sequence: CASSSPVWDSKRTTEAFF.